This is a list of T cell receptor beta chains from one sample in a study of blood T cell repertoires in COVID-19. Data came from immunoSEQ multiplex PCR; TCRdb stores just in-frame clones and leaves some out. The sample has hundreds of thousands of clones, approximately 87% seen once. Sequencing was performed on PBMCs or T cells enriched from blood (not recorded which). Every receptor here comes from a woman between 45 and 60 years old who had recovered from COVID-19. CDR3s include the opening cysteine and the closing phenylalanine or tryptophan. The order of the fields is D gene, clone size, J gene, V gene, CDR3 protein, CDR3 DNA. The D gene is left open where the match is weak. The listing skips clone size in some rows; elsewhere it reads once, few, many or a size class.

D gene: TRBD1
clone size: NA
J gene: TRBJ1-5
V gene: TRBV28
CDR3 protein: CASSYLDRGDQPQHF
CDR3 DNA: TGTGCCAGCAGTTACCTGGACAGGGGGGATCAGCCCCAGCATTTT

D gene: NA
clone size: NA
J gene: TRBJ1-1
V gene: TRBV7-2
CDR3 protein: CASSLYNTEAFF
CDR3 DNA: TGTGCCAGCAGCTTATATAACACTGAAGCTTTCTTT

D gene: TRBD2
clone size: NA
J gene: TRBJ2-3
V gene: TRBV29-1
CDR3 protein: CSVVAGGTDTQYF
CDR3 DNA: TGCAGCGTTGTAGCGGGGGGGACAGATACGCAGTATTTT

D gene: NA
clone size: once
J gene: TRBJ1-5
V gene: TRBV21-1
CDR3 protein: CASSTEGRGQGNQPQHF
CDR3 DNA: TGTGCCAGCAGCACCGAAGGCCGGGGACAGGGAAACCAGCCCCAGCATTTT

D gene: NA
clone size: NA
J gene: TRBJ2-5
V gene: TRBV27
CDR3 protein: CASSEGRLRGTQYF
CDR3 DNA: TGTGCCAGCAGTGAAGGTAGACTTAGGGGGACCCAGTACTTC

D gene: NA
clone size: NA
J gene: TRBJ1-1
V gene: TRBV7-6
CDR3 protein: CASSLLQTNTEAFF
CDR3 DNA: TGTGCCAGCAGCTTATTACAGACGAACACTGAAGCTTTCTTT

D gene: NA
clone size: NA
J gene: TRBJ1-1
V gene: TRBV3-1/TRBV3-2
CDR3 protein: CASSPDSNTEAFF
CDR3 DNA: TGTGCCAGCAGCCCGGACAGCAACACTGAAGCTTTCTTT

D gene: NA
clone size: NA
J gene: TRBJ1-6
V gene: TRBV5-8
CDR3 protein: CASSVGRIRNSPLHF
CDR3 DNA: TGTGCCAGCAGCGTGGGCAGGATCCGTAATTCACCCCTCCACTTT

D gene: NA
clone size: NA
J gene: TRBJ1-5
V gene: TRBV19
CDR3 protein: CASSITGTNNQPQHF
CDR3 DNA: TGTGCCAGTAGTATAACCGGGACAAATAATCAGCCCCAGCATTTT

D gene: TRBD1
clone size: once
J gene: TRBJ2-3
V gene: TRBV5-1
CDR3 protein: CASSPGPGQPTTDTQYF
CDR3 DNA: TGCGCCAGCAGCCCCGGGCCGGGACAGCCTACCACAGATACGCAGTATTTT

D gene: TRBD2
clone size: NA
J gene: TRBJ2-5
V gene: TRBV5-1
CDR3 protein: CASSLTAGEETQYF
CDR3 DNA: TGCGCCAGCAGCTTAACAGCGGGGGAAGAGACCCAGTACTTC

D gene: TRBD1
clone size: NA
J gene: TRBJ2-3
V gene: TRBV19
CDR3 protein: CASSPQGISSLDTQYF
CDR3 DNA: TGTGCCAGTAGCCCACAGGGGATCAGTAGCTTGGATACGCAGTATTTT

D gene: TRBD1
clone size: NA
J gene: TRBJ1-6
V gene: TRBV5-1
CDR3 protein: CASSLGGTGDSPLHF
CDR3 DNA: TGCGCCAGCAGCTTGGGGGGGACAGGGGATTCACCCCTCCACTTT

D gene: NA
clone size: NA
J gene: TRBJ1-1
V gene: TRBV7-6
CDR3 protein: CASSPSWKNTEAFF
CDR3 DNA: TGTGCCAGCAGCCCTAGCTGGAAGAACACTGAAGCTTTCTTT

D gene: TRBD1
clone size: NA
J gene: TRBJ1-6
V gene: TRBV9
CDR3 protein: CASSQTGDNSPLHF
CDR3 DNA: TGTGCCAGCAGCCAGACAGGGGATAATTCACCCCTCCACTTT

D gene: NA
clone size: NA
J gene: TRBJ2-7
V gene: TRBV9
CDR3 protein: CASSVASTESSYEQYF
CDR3 DNA: TGTGCCAGCAGCGTAGCCTCGACTGAAAGCTCCTACGAGCAGTACTTC

D gene: NA
clone size: NA
J gene: TRBJ2-1
V gene: TRBV18
CDR3 protein: CASSPGQPNEQFF
CDR3 DNA: TGTGCCAGCTCACCGGGGCAGCCCAATGAGCAGTTCTTC

D gene: TRBD2
clone size: NA
J gene: TRBJ2-4
V gene: TRBV7-9
CDR3 protein: CASSQASGGGENIQYF
CDR3 DNA: TGTGCCAGCAGCCAAGCTAGCGGGGGTGGGGAAAACATTCAGTACTTC

D gene: TRBD1
clone size: NA
J gene: TRBJ2-3
V gene: TRBV3-1/TRBV3-2
CDR3 protein: CASSPTRQGLQYF
CDR3 DNA: TGTGCCAGCAGCCCAACCCGACAGGGGCTCCAGTATTTT

D gene: NA
clone size: few
J gene: TRBJ1-1
V gene: TRBV7-9
CDR3 protein: CASSFSGSTEAFF
CDR3 DNA: TGTGCCAGCAGCTTTAGTGGGAGCACTGAAGCTTTCTTT

D gene: NA
clone size: NA
J gene: TRBJ2-2
V gene: TRBV6-4
CDR3 protein: CASSDSGAPITGELFF
CDR3 DNA: TGTGCCAGCAGTGACTCGGGGGCCCCCATCACCGGGGAGCTGTTTTTT

D gene: TRBD1
clone size: NA
J gene: TRBJ2-7
V gene: TRBV27
CDR3 protein: CASSSGTDYEQYF
CDR3 DNA: TGTGCCAGCAGCTCCGGGACAGACTACGAGCAGTACTTC

D gene: TRBD1
clone size: NA
J gene: TRBJ2-2
V gene: TRBV7-9
CDR3 protein: CASRQGEVGELFF
CDR3 DNA: TGTGCCAGCCGACAGGGGGAGGTCGGGGAGCTGTTTTTT

D gene: NA
clone size: NA
J gene: TRBJ2-5
V gene: TRBV9
CDR3 protein: CASSVEERTLYQETQYF
CDR3 DNA: TGTGCCAGCAGCGTAGAGGAGCGAACCCTTTACCAAGAGACCCAGTACTTC

D gene: TRBD2
clone size: NA
J gene: TRBJ2-7
V gene: TRBV5-1
CDR3 protein: CASSFSGGASHEQYF
CDR3 DNA: TGCGCCAGCAGCTTCAGCGGGGGGGCGAGCCACGAGCAGTACTTC

D gene: NA
clone size: NA
J gene: TRBJ1-6
V gene: TRBV6-5
CDR3 protein: CASSYSILRDSPLHF
CDR3 DNA: TGTGCCAGCAGTTACTCGATCCTGAGGGATTCACCCCTCCACTTT

D gene: TRBD2
clone size: NA
J gene: TRBJ2-1
V gene: TRBV7-2
CDR3 protein: CASSLAASGGRSYNEQFF
CDR3 DNA: TGTGCCAGCAGCCTCGCTGCTAGCGGGGGCCGCTCCTACAATGAGCAGTTCTTC

D gene: TRBD1
clone size: NA
J gene: TRBJ1-6
V gene: TRBV6-1
CDR3 protein: CASSERSGGSAPLHF
CDR3 DNA: TGTGCCAGCAGTGAAAGGTCAGGGGGCAGCGCGCCCCTCCACTTT

D gene: NA
clone size: NA
J gene: TRBJ2-7
V gene: TRBV5-8
CDR3 protein: CASSLVLSNEQYF
CDR3 DNA: TGTGCCAGCAGCTTGGTTTTGAGCAACGAGCAGTACTTC

D gene: TRBD1
clone size: NA
J gene: TRBJ1-6
V gene: TRBV5-1
CDR3 protein: CASSKTGESSYNSPLHF
CDR3 DNA: TGCGCCAGCAGTAAGACAGGGGAGAGCTCCTATAATTCACCCCTCCACTTT

D gene: TRBD2
clone size: NA
J gene: TRBJ2-3
V gene: TRBV5-1
CDR3 protein: CASSLGAGGSTDTQYF
CDR3 DNA: TGCGCCAGCAGCTTGGGAGCCGGGGGGAGCACAGATACGCAGTATTTT

D gene: NA
clone size: NA
J gene: TRBJ2-2
V gene: TRBV9
CDR3 protein: CASSAGTPNTGELFF
CDR3 DNA: TGTGCCAGCAGCGCCGGGACTCCGAACACCGGGGAGCTGTTTTTT

D gene: NA
clone size: once
J gene: TRBJ2-7
V gene: TRBV4-1
CDR3 protein: CASSQTFGEYEQYF
CDR3 DNA: TGCGCCAGCAGCCAAACCTTCGGGGAATACGAGCAGTACTTC

D gene: NA
clone size: once
J gene: TRBJ1-2
V gene: TRBV6-5
CDR3 protein: CASSYITGPYGYTF
CDR3 DNA: TGTGCCAGCAGTTACATTACAGGGCCCTATGGCTACACCTTC

D gene: TRBD1
clone size: NA
J gene: TRBJ1-1
V gene: TRBV5-1
CDR3 protein: CASSWAGQANTEAFF
CDR3 DNA: TGCGCCAGCAGCTGGGCGGGACAGGCCAACACTGAAGCTTTCTTT

D gene: TRBD1
clone size: NA
J gene: TRBJ2-5
V gene: TRBV2
CDR3 protein: CASSGDRGQETQYF
CDR3 DNA: TGTGCCAGCAGCGGGGACAGGGGCCAAGAGACCCAGTACTTC

D gene: NA
clone size: NA
J gene: TRBJ2-7
V gene: TRBV12-3/TRBV12-4
CDR3 protein: CASSPAGRYEQYF
CDR3 DNA: TGTGCCAGCAGTCCCGCAGGCCGTTACGAGCAGTACTTC

D gene: NA
clone size: NA
J gene: TRBJ2-3
V gene: TRBV5-1
CDR3 protein: CASSSGDVRVDTQYF
CDR3 DNA: TGCGCCAGCAGCTCGGGAGACGTCCGGGTGGATACGCAGTATTTT